Below are 22 T cell receptor beta chains sequenced from a single sample in a study of regulatory dendritic cells for organ transplantation. TCRdb's copy holds only in-frame clones and misses some; the assay was immunoSEQ multiplex PCR. The sample contains 25,000 to 30,000 clones, approximately 82% of which appear only once. The sample taken for sequencing was naive CD4+ T cells from blood. Subset of the sample: CD45RA+ naive T cells. These receptors came from a human donor in good health.

V and J are TRBV5-1 and TRBJ2-3; 13 bases are a match to TRBD2. The CDR3 has 17 residues. V lost 0 bases to trimming and J lost 4 bases; unmatched junction nucleotides: 5. The germline CDR1 and CDR2 sequences are SGHRS and YFSETQ. The CDR3 nucleotides read TGCGCCAGCAGCTTGGAGAGACTAGCGGGGGGTTCAGATACGCAGTATTTT. Translating gives CASSLERLAGGSDTQYF. The full variable domain, in which reference TRBV5-1 and TRBJ2-3 provide the parts outside the CDR3, is KAGVTQTPRYLIKTRGQQVTLSCSPISGHRSVSWYQQTPGQGLQFLFEYFSETQRNKGNFPGRFSGRQFSNSRSEMNVSTLELGDSALYLCASSLERLAGGSDTQYFGPGTRLTVL.

This chain links TRBV15 with TRBJ1-4; TRBD1 agrees at 8 bases. Germline CDR1 is LNHNV and CDR2 is YYDKDF (reference sequence). CDR3 length equals 17 residues. The J segment lost 5 bases and the V segment lost 0 bases, leaving 8 bases of the junction unmatched. The CDR3 bases are TGTGCCACCAGCAGAGAGGTGGGCCGGACAGGGAATGAAAAACTGTTTTTT. This codes for CATSREVGRTGNEKLFF.

This clone was counted a few times. The V call is TRBV18, the J call TRBJ2-1; D call uncertain. The CDR3 is 13 residues long. V was shortened by 2 bases and J by 6 bases, with 8 bases between the two germline ends. CDR1 is KGHSH, CDR2 LQKENI, per germline. This CDR3 reads CASSPIAVNEQFF. Written as DNA, the CDR3 is TGTGCCAGCTCACCAATCGCAGTCAATGAGCAGTTCTTC.

The CDR3, as DNA: TGTGCCAGCAGCTTACCACGGGGGACAGGCCCAGATACGCAGTATTTT. Its translation: CASSLPRGTGPDTQYF. V gene TRBV11-3 combines with J gene TRBJ2-3; 8 positions match TRBD1. Germline lookup yields CDR1 SGHNT and CDR2 YENEEA. V shed 2 bases, J shed 4 bases, and the junction held 8 bases outside the gene matches. The CDR3 extends over 16 amino acids.

Only a few counts were recorded for this clone. V usage is TRBV6-5 and J usage is TRBJ1-6; maybe TRBD1 (5 bases). V lost 1 base to trimming and J lost 7 bases, with 8 bases between them. Germline V lookup: CDR1 MNHEY, CDR2 SVGAGI. This CDR3 region has 14 residues. CDR3 sequence (DNA): TGTGCCAGCAGTTACTTGGGGGGGAATTCACCCCTCCACTTT. Amino acids: CASSYLGGNSPLHF.

The genes are TRBV5-1 and TRBJ1-4, with unresolved D. V lost 0 bases to trimming and J lost 10 bases, with 10 bases between them. Germline loops: CDR1 SGHRS, CDR2 YFSETQ. This CDR3 is 13 amino acids long. This chain's CDR3 is CASSLDSPGKLFF. The CDR3 DNA is TGCGCCAGCAGCTTGGACAGCCCCGGAAAACTGTTTTTT.

V gene TRBV4-2 combines with J gene TRBJ1-2; D unclear. CDR1 is LGHNA, CDR2 YNFKEQ, per germline. Trimming shortened V by 1 base and J by 4 bases, and 10 bases separated the two germline ends. The CDR3 extends over 14 amino acids. The chain's CDR3 is CASSQAQTLYGYTF. The CDR3 DNA reads TGTGCCAGCAGCCAAGCACAGACCCTCTATGGCTACACCTTC.

This sequence joins TRBV18 and TRBJ2-5; TRBD1 is a possible D gene (6 bases). CDR1 is KGHSH, CDR2 LQKENI, per germline. Trimming cost V 2 bases and J 4 bases, with 8 bases left between them. This CDR3 region has 13 residues. CDR3 region: CASSPDRSETQYF. In DNA, the CDR3 is TGTGCCAGCTCACCAGACAGGTCAGAGACCCAGTACTTC.

This clone was observed a few times. V and J are TRBV5-1 and TRBJ1-2; 7 bases are shared with TRBD1. Trimming took 4 bases from V and 4 from J; bases not matched to a gene: 7. The germline V gene has CDR1 SGHRS and CDR2 YFSETQ. This CDR3 contains 14 residues. The CDR3 DNA reads as TGCGCCAGCAGCGCCCGACAGGGCCCCTATGGCTACACCTTC. It specifies CASSARQGPYGYTF.

The genes are TRBV18 and TRBJ1-4; TRBD1 matches at 10 bases. The CDR3 sequence is 17 residues long. V shed 0 bases and J 0 bases; nucleotides not matched to a gene: 1. Germline V gives CDR1 KGHSH, CDR2 LQKENI. CDR3 in DNA: TGTGCCAGCTCACCACCGGGACAGGGGACAACTAATGAAAAACTGTTTTTT. Protein: CASSPPGQGTTNEKLFF.

This clone was seen just once. The chain joins TRBV12-1 to TRBJ2-1; the table's D call, TRBD2, was not checked against the DNA. TRBV12-1 is given as a pseudogene. The CDR3 covers 13 residues. CDR3 sequence reads: CASITTRGNEQFF. The CDR3 DNA follows: TGTGCCAGCATCACTACCCGGGGGAATGAGCAGTTCTTC.

This rearrangement joins TRBV11-2 to TRBJ2-3, with 8 nucleotides matching TRBD2. Germline trimming cut 6 bases from V and 4 bases from J; bases unmatched to any gene: 6. The germline V gene encodes CDR1 SGHAT and CDR2 FQNNGV. CDR3 length: 14 residues. In nucleotides, the CDR3 is TGTGCCAGCAGACCAGCGGGGGCCCCAGATACGCAGTATTTT. Protein product: CASRPAGAPDTQYF.

This clone was recorded a few times. This sequence joins TRBV19 and TRBJ1-1, with D possibly TRBD1 on 6 matching bases. The CDR3 totals 14 residues. V was clipped by 6 bases and J by 5 bases, with 16 bases between them. The V gene's germline CDR1 is LNHDA and CDR2 SQIVND (reference sequence). The CDR3 coding sequence is TGTGCCAGTAGCGATTACAGGGAGGGAACTGAAGCTTTCTTT. This gives the protein CASSDYREGTEAFF.

The chain carries TRBV6-4 and TRBJ1-2, with 8 bases aligning to TRBD1. Germline V gene lookup returns CDR1 MRHNA and CDR2 SNTAGT. The CDR3 totals 14 residues. The V and J ends lost 3 bases and 3 bases, in that order; junction bases with no gene match: 3. For the CDR3, the DNA is TGTGCCAGCAGTGAAGGACAGGGCCACTATGGCTACACCTTC. Residues: CASSEGQGHYGYTF.

This clone was seen only once. This chain joins TRBV2 and TRBJ2-5; D is possibly TRBD1 (8 bases). The CDR3 has 14 amino acids. The V gene's germline CDR1 is SNHLY and CDR2 FYNNEI. Trimming pared 4 bases from V and 5 bases from J, leaving 14 bases between. The CDR3: CASSGHRGGETQYF. The CDR3 DNA reads TGTGCCAGCAGTGGCCACAGGGGGGGGGAGACCCAGTACTTC.

The chain joins TRBV6-5 to TRBJ1-2; 12 positions match TRBD1. Germline CDR1 reads MNHEY; CDR2 reads SVGAGI. The CDR3 is 14 residues long. J was trimmed by 8 bases and V by 6 bases; bases with no gene match: 7. The CDR3 DNA is TGTGCCAGCAGGGAATCGGGACAGGGGGCCGGCTACACCTTC. Encoded protein: CASRESGQGAGYTF.

This clone occurred once. The gene calls are TRBV6-1 and TRBJ1-2, with TRBD1 matching over 9 bases. After removal of 6 bases from V and 1 base from J, the junction contained 3 bases not matched to a gene. The CDR3 contains 14 residues. Germline CDR1 reads MNHNS; CDR2 reads SASEGT. The CDR3: CASRRTGDNYGYTF. As DNA, the CDR3 is TGTGCCAGCAGGAGGACAGGGGATAACTATGGCTACACCTTC.

The chain uses TRBV7-2 and TRBJ2-3; TRBD2 is a possible D gene (6 bases). Trimming left V 5 bases short and J 5 bases short, with 20 bases between. The germline V gene has CDR1 SGHTA and CDR2 FQGNSA. This CDR3 has 16 amino acids. CDR3 in DNA: TGTGCCAGCAGCCTTCGTAGCGGACTCTACAAAGATACGCAGTATTTT. Translated: CASSLRSGLYKDTQYF.

This clone was counted only a few times. J is TRBJ1-2 and V is TRBV5-1; 7 bases are shared with TRBD1. V lost 3 bases and J lost 3; bases outside the gene matches: 2. The CDR3 loop spans 13 amino acids. Germline values: CDR1 SGHRS, CDR2 YFSETQ. CDR3 sequence reads: CASSSQGDYGYTF. CDR3 bases: TGCGCCAGCAGCTCGCAGGGGGACTATGGCTACACCTTC.

The genes are TRBV5-4 and TRBJ2-1; D might be TRBD1 (5 bases). Germline CDR1 and CDR2: SGHNT and YYREEE (reference sequence). V lost 0 bases to trimming and J lost 10 bases, with 17 bases between them. The length of the CDR3 is 15 residues. CDR3 loop: CASSLEQTEGQEQFF. CDR3 DNA sequence: TGTGCCAGCAGCTTGGAGCAGACAGAAGGTCAGGAGCAGTTCTTC.

This clone was counted between two and nine times. The chain is built from TRBV5-6 and TRBJ1-6; 8 bases are a match to TRBD1. Germline CDR1 reads SGHDT; CDR2 reads YYEEEE. Trimming cost V 3 bases and J 6 bases; bases outside gene matches: 5. The CDR3 runs 15 residues. In nucleotides, the CDR3 is TGTGCCAGCAGCTCTGGACAGGGTGGTAATTCACCCCTCCACTTT. Amino acids: CASSSGQGGNSPLHF.

The J gene is TRBJ2-3, the V gene TRBV9; 9 nucleotides line up with TRBD2. Trimming removed 0 bases from V and 5 bases from J; junction bases left unmatched: 10. CDR1 SGDLS and CDR2 YYNGEE come from the germline V gene. The CDR3 loop spans 17 amino acids. The CDR3 reads CASSVADSGGTQDTQYF. DNA for the CDR3: TGTGCCAGCAGCGTAGCGGATAGCGGGGGAACCCAAGATACGCAGTATTTT.